These 2 T cell receptor beta chains were all obtained from the same sample, sequenced in a study of blood T cell repertoires in COVID-19. Libraries were prepared by immunoSEQ multiplex PCR; TCRdb keeps only in-frame clonotypes and omits some of them. The table includes about 160,000 clones, 70% to 90% detected once. Sequencing was done on a sample of peripheral blood. Every receptor here comes from a man older than 75 with COVID-19, enrolled during active disease.

The gene calls are TRBV3-1 (or the pseudogene TRBV3-2) and TRBJ2-5; tentative D call: TRBD2 (6 bases). CDR1 is LGHDT and CDR2 is YNNKEL in the germline V gene (reference sequence). The CDR3 has 17 residues. Trimming shortened V by 1 base and J by 1 base, and 16 bases separated the two germline ends. The CDR3 protein is CASSQGVTRGFQETQYF. As DNA, the CDR3 is TGTGCCAGCAGCCAAGGGGTGACACGGGGGTTCCAAGAGACCCAGTACTTC.

This chain connects TRBV19 to TRBJ1-5; no clear D. The CDR3 has 14 residues. Between the trimmed V and J ends, which lost 7 bases and 0 bases, there was a span of 10 bases. Germline assignment: CDR1 LNHDA and CDR2 SQIVND (reference sequence). CDR3 in DNA: TGTGCCAGTACACGAGCAGGTAGCAATCAGCCCCAGCATTTT. Translated, it gives CASTRAGSNQPQHF.